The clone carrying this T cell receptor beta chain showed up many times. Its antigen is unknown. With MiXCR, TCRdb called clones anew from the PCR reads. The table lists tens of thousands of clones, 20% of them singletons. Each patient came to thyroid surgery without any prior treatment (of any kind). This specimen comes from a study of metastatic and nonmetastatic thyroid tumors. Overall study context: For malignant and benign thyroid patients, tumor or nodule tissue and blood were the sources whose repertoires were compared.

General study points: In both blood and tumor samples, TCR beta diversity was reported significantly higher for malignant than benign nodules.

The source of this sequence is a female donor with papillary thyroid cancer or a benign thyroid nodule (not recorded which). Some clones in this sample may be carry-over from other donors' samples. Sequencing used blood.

CDR3 region: CASSLGQGHEFAKNIQYF. CDR3 bases: TGTGCCAGCAGCCTTGGACAGGGTCACGAGTTTGCCAAAAACATTCAGTACTTC. The chain has TRBV5-5 and TRBJ2-4; the match to TRBD1 covers 8 bases. Germline V gene sequence: CDR1 SGHKS, CDR2 YYEKEE (reference sequence). V shed 4 bases, J shed 1 base, and the junction held 13 bases outside the gene matches. CDR3 length equals 18 residues.